The next 20 T cell receptor beta chains were all read from a single sample in a study of T cell repertoires in cytomegalovirus infection. A single record per CDR3 protein comes from TCRdb applying MiXCR to the reads. The sample records around 440,000 distinct CDR3 sequences, 11% being singletons. The material sequenced was PBMCs. These receptors were obtained from a human donor in good health (CMV status not recorded). Some clones in this sample may be carry-over from other donors' samples.

This clonotype was found many times. The chain employs TRBV2 and TRBJ2-4, with TRBD2 matching over 8 bases. CDR1 and CDR2 (germline): SNHLY, FYNNEI. Trimming took 7 bases from V and 8 from J; bases not matched to a gene: 10. CDR3 size: 14 residues. CDR3 region: CASKIIAGKDIQYF. The CDR3 DNA reads as TGTGCCAGCAAAATAATAGCGGGGAAGGACATTCAGTACTTC. Combining the CDR3 with reference TRBV2 and TRBJ2-4 gives the whole variable domain EPEVTQTPSHQVTQMGQEVILRCVPISNHLYFYWYRQILGQKVEFLVSFYNNEISEKSEIFDDQFSVERPDGSNFTLKIRSTKLEDSAMYFCASKIIAGKDIQYFGAGTRLSVL.

This clonotype was seen ten or more times. This chain links TRBV12-3 or TRBV12-4 with TRBJ1-1; D remains unclear. The CDR3 runs to 14 residues. V was pared by 1 base and J by 0 bases, with 6 bases between. Here the CDR3 reads CASSLDQVNTEAFF. The DNA for the CDR3 is TGTGCCAGCAGTTTAGATCAAGTGAACACTGAAGCTTTCTTT.

This clonotype was found many times. The chain recombines TRBV24-1 with TRBJ2-2; 10 bases match TRBD2. Germline loops: CDR1 KGHDR, CDR2 SFDVKD. CDR3 length: 16 residues. Trimming took 2 bases from V and 1 from J; bases not matched to a gene: 0. CDR3 sequence: CATSDWTSGNTGELFF. CDR3 sequence (DNA): TGTGCCACCAGTGATTGGACTAGCGGGAACACCGGGGAGCTGTTTTTT.

This clonotype was picked up many times. This chain uses TRBV7-3 with TRBJ1-1; 8 bases match TRBD1. The CDR3 consists of 13 residues. Germline lookup yields CDR1 SGHTA and CDR2 FQGTGA. With 6 bases clipped from V and 1 base from J, the junction kept 1 base outside the gene matches. CDR3 sequence reads: CASRTGENTEAFF. The CDR3 DNA is TGTGCCAGCAGGACAGGGGAGAACACTGAAGCTTTCTTT.

V is TRBV27 and J is TRBJ2-4; TRBD1 matches 9 bases. J lost 8 bases, V lost 5 bases, and 16 bases had no gene match. CDR1 and CDR2 (germline): MNHEY, SMNVEV (reference sequence). This CDR3 comprises 17 residues. Written as DNA, the CDR3 is TGTGCCAGCAGTCCCTGCCCGCCGACAGGGGGGTCGGACATTCAGTACTTC. The encoded protein is CASSPCPPTGGSDIQYF.

The V and J genes are TRBV29-1 and TRBJ2-3, with D maybe TRBD2 (6 bases). This CDR3 comprises 14 residues. V lost 6 bases, J lost 3 bases, and 16 bases lay in between. Germline V gives CDR1 SQVTM, CDR2 ANQGSEA. This CDR3 is CSVAGQRRTDTQYF. The CDR3 DNA sequence: TGCAGCGTCGCGGGGCAGCGAAGGACAGATACGCAGTATTTT.

This sequence joins TRBV2 and TRBJ2-2, with 7 bases fitting TRBD1. The V segment lost 4 bases and the J segment 3 bases; nucleotides outside the gene matches: 5. Germline V gene data show CDR1 as SNHLY and CDR2 as FYNNEI. The CDR3 covers 15 residues. CDR3 in amino acids: CASSVQGQDTGELFF. The CDR3, as DNA: TGTGCCAGCAGTGTCCAAGGACAGGACACCGGGGAGCTGTTTTTT.

The J gene is TRBJ1-1, the V gene TRBV3-1; D call uncertain. This CDR3 spans 15 amino acids. V lost 1 base and J 3 bases, leaving 12 bases between the germline ends. Germline values: CDR1 LGHDT, CDR2 YNNKEL (reference sequence). The CDR3 DNA reads as TGTGCCAGCAGCCAAGGTTACAGCCAGGACACTGAAGCTTTCTTT. Translated: CASSQGYSQDTEAFF.

This clonotype has more than one count but fewer than ten. The gene calls are TRBV9 and TRBJ2-2, with a tentative D call TRBD1 (5 bases). Trimming took 0 bases from V and 2 from J, leaving 11 bases between them. From germline, CDR1 is SGDLS and CDR2 YYNGEE. The CDR3 is made up of 16 amino acids. This CDR3 is CASSVDQGPNTGELFF. The CDR3 bases are TGTGCCAGCAGCGTAGATCAGGGCCCCAACACCGGGGAGCTGTTTTTT.

This clonotype was counted many times. V is TRBV12-3 or TRBV12-4 and J is TRBJ2-2; D gene unclear. This CDR3 has 12 residues. V was pared by 7 bases and J by 4 bases, with 7 bases between. The CDR3 reads CASTPGTGELFF. CDR3 in DNA: TGTGCCAGCACCCCCGGCACCGGGGAGCTGTTTTTT.

To note about this clonotype: A much larger clone differs from this one at a single base, so this may be a read error. DNA of the CDR3: TGTGCCAGCAGTTACTCCCCGCCAGGCAGAGAGACCCAGTACTTC. This codes for CASSYSPPGRETQYF. J is TRBJ2-5 and V is TRBV6-5, with unresolved D. The V gene lost 0 bases and the J gene lost 4 bases, with 12 bases spanning the gap. Germline assignment: CDR1 MNHEY and CDR2 SVGAGI. The length of the CDR3 is 15 residues.

The chain combines TRBV5-1 with TRBJ1-6; 8 bases align to TRBD1. With 1 base clipped from V and 5 bases from J, the junction kept 8 bases outside the gene matches. The germline CDR1 and CDR2 sequences are SGHRS and YFSETQ. This CDR3 is 17 amino acids long. The chain's CDR3 is CASSLKTGATDNSPLHF. The CDR3 region has the DNA TGCGCCAGCAGCTTGAAGACAGGGGCAACGGATAATTCACCCCTCCACTTT.

This clonotype has only one observation. A much larger clone lies a single base off, so this may be a read error. The chain uses TRBV11-3 and TRBJ2-7; D gene uncertain. The CDR3 length is 13 residues. Germline-derived CDR1 and CDR2 are SGHNT and YENEEA. The CDR3 region has the DNA TGTGCCAGCAGCTTAAACCCCGGCTACGAGCAGCACTTC. Translated, it gives CASSLNPGYEQHF.

This clonotype was seen ten or more times. This chain joins TRBV18 and TRBJ2-5; D unclear. CDR3 length: 14 amino acids. Trimming left V 3 bases short and J 3 bases short, with 11 bases between. Germline V gene sequence: CDR1 KGHSH, CDR2 LQKENI. The CDR3 region is CASSPVRSEETQYF. The DNA for the CDR3 is TGTGCCAGCTCACCGGTCAGATCAGAAGAGACCCAGTACTTC.

This clonotype occurred many times. The chain recombines TRBV12-3 or TRBV12-4 with TRBJ1-3, with unresolved D. Between the trimmed V and J ends, which lost 5 bases and 10 bases, there was a span of 15 bases. The CDR3 length is 13 residues. The DNA for the CDR3 is TGTGCCAGCAGTCCACCCCCCGGCGATACCATATATTTT. This encodes CASSPPPGDTIYF.

This clonotype was observed at least ten times. The chain is built from TRBV19 and TRBJ2-7; 7 bases map to TRBD2. V lost 5 bases to trimming and J lost 2 bases; unmatched junction nucleotides: 9. In germline, CDR1 is LNHDA, CDR2 SQIVND (reference sequence). The CDR3 runs 15 residues. DNA of the CDR3: TGTGCCAGTAGTGTGGGAGGGACTCGGACCTACGAGCAGTACTTC. As protein: CASSVGGTRTYEQYF.

The chain uses TRBV28 and TRBJ2-3; the D gene is possibly TRBD1 (5 bases). CDR3 length: 15 residues. Germline V gene data show CDR1 as MDHEN and CDR2 as SYDVKM. V lost 6 bases to trimming and J lost 1 base, with 14 bases between them. The CDR3 region has the DNA TGTGCCAGCAGAACCGGGCAGGGCGGCACAGATACGCAGTATTTT. This gives the protein CASRTGQGGTDTQYF.

This clonotype was counted at least ten times. V and J are TRBV28 and TRBJ2-5; D not certain. CDR3 length: 11 amino acids. Germline loops: CDR1 MDHEN, CDR2 SYDVKM. V lost 6 bases to trimming and J lost 13 bases, with 15 bases between them. The CDR3, as DNA: TGTGCCAGCAGCCCCACCGGGCCATCGTACTTC. It is translated as CASSPTGPSYF.

This clonotype occurred many times. The chain carries TRBV6-1 and TRBJ1-2; tentatively, D is TRBD1 (6 bases). This CDR3 has 15 residues. Germline V gene lookup returns CDR1 MNHNS and CDR2 SASEGT. V was clipped by 2 bases and J by 2 bases, with 12 bases between them. The CDR3 loop is CASSETQGLNYGYTF. CDR3 coding DNA: TGTGCCAGCAGTGAAACCCAGGGGCTAAACTATGGCTACACCTTC.

This clonotype showed up many times. DNA of the CDR3: TGTGCCAGCAGCGTAGGAGGGGCACAAGAGACCCAGTACTTC. Protein sequence: CASSVGGAQETQYF. The chain uses TRBV9 and TRBJ2-5; D tentatively fits TRBD1 or TRBD2 (5 bases each). This CDR3 has 14 amino acids. V was pared by 0 bases and J by 2 bases, with 8 bases between. Looked up from germline, CDR1 is SGDLS and CDR2 is YYNGEE.